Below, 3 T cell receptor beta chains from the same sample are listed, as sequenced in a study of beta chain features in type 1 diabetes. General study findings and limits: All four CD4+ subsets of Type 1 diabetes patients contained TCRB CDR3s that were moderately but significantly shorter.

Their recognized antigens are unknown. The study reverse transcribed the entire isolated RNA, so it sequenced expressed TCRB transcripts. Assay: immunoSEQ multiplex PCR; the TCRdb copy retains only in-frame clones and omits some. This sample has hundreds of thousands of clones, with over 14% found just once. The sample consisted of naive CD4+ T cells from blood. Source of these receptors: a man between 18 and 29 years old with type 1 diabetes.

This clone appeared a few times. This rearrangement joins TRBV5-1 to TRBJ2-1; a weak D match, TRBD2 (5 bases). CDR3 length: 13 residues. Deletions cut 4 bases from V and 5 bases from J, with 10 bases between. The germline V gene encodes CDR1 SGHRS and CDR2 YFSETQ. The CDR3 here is CASSRRGNNEQFF. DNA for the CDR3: TGCGCCAGCAGCCGTCGGGGTAACAATGAGCAGTTCTTC.

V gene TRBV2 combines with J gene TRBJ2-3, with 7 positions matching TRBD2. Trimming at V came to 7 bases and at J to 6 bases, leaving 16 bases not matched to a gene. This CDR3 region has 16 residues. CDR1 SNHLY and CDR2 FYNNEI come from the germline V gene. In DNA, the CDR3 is TGTGCCAGCATCCCGACCGGGACTACCTCCCCGGATACGCAGTATTTT. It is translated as CASIPTGTTSPDTQYF.

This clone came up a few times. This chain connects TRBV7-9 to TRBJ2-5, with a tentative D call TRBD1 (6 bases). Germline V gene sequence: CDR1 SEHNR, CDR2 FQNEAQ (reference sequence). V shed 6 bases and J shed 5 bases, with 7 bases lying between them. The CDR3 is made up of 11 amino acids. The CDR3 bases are TGTGCCAGCAGAGGGGGTGAGACCCAGTACTTC. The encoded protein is CASRGGETQYF.